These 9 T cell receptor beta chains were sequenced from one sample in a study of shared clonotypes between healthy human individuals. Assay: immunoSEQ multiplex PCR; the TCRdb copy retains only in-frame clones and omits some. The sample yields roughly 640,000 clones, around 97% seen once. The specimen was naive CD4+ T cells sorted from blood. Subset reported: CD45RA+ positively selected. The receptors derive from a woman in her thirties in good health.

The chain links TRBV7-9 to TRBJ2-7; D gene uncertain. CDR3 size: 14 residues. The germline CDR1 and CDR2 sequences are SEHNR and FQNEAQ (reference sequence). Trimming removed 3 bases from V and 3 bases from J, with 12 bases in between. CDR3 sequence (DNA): TGTGCCAGCAGCTTTAGTTCCCTCTTCTACGAGCAGTACTTC. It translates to CASSFSSLFYEQYF.

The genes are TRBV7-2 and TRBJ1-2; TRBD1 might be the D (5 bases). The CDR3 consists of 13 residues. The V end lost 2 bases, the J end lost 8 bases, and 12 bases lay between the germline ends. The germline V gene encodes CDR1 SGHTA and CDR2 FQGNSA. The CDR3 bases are TGTGCCAGCAGCTTACCCAGGGCAAAGGGCTACACCTTC. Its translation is CASSLPRAKGYTF.

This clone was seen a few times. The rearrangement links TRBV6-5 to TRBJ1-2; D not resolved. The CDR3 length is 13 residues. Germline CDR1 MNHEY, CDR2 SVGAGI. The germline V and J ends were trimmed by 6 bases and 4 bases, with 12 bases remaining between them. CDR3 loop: CASRDRLGYGYTF. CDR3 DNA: TGTGCCAGCAGGGACCGCCTTGGCTATGGCTACACCTTC.

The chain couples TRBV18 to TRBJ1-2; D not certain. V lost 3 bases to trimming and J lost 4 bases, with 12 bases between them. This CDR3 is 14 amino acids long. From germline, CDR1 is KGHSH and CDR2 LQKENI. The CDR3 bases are TGTGCCAGCTCACCGAGGGAGGGAAGCTATGGCTACACCTTC. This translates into CASSPREGSYGYTF. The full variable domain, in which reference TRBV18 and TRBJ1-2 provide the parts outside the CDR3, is NAGVMQNPRHLVRRRGQEARLRCSPMKGHSHVYWYRQLPEEGLKFMVYLQKENIIDESGMPKERFSAEFPKEGPSILRIQQVVRGDSAAYFCASSPREGSYGYTFGSGTRLTVV.

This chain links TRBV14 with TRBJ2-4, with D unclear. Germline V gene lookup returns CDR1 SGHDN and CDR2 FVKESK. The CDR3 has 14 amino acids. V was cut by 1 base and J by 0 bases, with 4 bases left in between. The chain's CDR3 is CASSQGGAKNIQYF. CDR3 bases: TGTGCCAGCAGCCAAGGGGGAGCCAAAAACATTCAGTACTTC.

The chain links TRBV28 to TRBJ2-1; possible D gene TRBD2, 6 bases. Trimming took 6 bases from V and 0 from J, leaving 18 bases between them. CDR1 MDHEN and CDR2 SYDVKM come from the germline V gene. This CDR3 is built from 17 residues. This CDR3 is CASSPVTGLSSYNEQFF. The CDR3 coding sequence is TGTGCCAGCAGCCCCGTAACGGGACTCAGCTCCTACAATGAGCAGTTCTTC.

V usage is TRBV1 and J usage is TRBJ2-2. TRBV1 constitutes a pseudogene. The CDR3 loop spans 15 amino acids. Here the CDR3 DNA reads TGCACCAGCGGACACCAAGGACTGTACACCGGGGAGCTGTTTTTT. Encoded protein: CTSGHQGLYTGELFF.

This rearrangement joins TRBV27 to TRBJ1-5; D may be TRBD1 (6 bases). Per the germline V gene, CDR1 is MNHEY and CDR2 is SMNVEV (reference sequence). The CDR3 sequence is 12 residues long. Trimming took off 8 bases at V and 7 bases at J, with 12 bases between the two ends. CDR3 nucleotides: TGTGCCAGCTCGGAGGGGGGACAGCCCCAGCATTTT. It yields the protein CASSEGGQPQHF.

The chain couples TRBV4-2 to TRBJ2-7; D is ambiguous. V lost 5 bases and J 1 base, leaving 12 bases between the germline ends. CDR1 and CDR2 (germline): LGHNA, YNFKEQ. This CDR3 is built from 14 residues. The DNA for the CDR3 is TGTGCCAGCAGCTTCCACTATTCATCCTACGAGCAGTACTTC. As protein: CASSFHYSSYEQYF.